These 8 T cell receptor beta chains were sequenced from one sample in a study of cytomegalovirus exposure and HLA in healthy donors. The PCR employed 60 Vbeta primers together with 13 Jbeta primers. This table comes from immunoSEQ multiplex PCR, and its TCRdb copy is limited to in-frame clones, with some not included. Here the sample spans more than 150,000 clones, over 80% being singletons. Sequencing was carried out using PBMCs. The receptors were sampled from a woman aged 18-30 years in good health and CMV-seronegative.

Note on this clone: A read error may account for a junction end that differs from germline. The chain couples TRBV7-9 to TRBJ2-5, with D possibly matching TRBD2 (6 bases). The CDR3 length is 17 residues. Germline-derived CDR1 and CDR2 are SEHNR and FQNEAQ (reference sequence). CDR3 amino acids: CSSSANRGTMGGETQYF. The CDR3 bases are TGTTCCAGCAGCGCGAACCGGGGGACCATGGGAGGAGAGACCCAGTACTTC.

This clone occurred once. The rearrangement joins TRBV5-1 to TRBJ2-3; tentatively, D is TRBD1 (6 bases). The CDR3 has 15 amino acids. Germline CDR1 SGHRS, CDR2 YFSETQ. Trimming took off 4 bases at V and 1 base at J, with 13 bases between the two ends. The DNA for the CDR3 is TGCGCCAGCAGCCTGGTACAGGGTGGCACAGATACGCAGTATTTT. It is translated as CASSLVQGGTDTQYF.

The chain employs TRBV18 and TRBJ1-2, with 9 positions matching TRBD1. V dropped 2 bases and J dropped 8; count of bases not matched to a gene: 3. Per germline, CDR1 KGHSH and CDR2 LQKENI. The CDR3 spans 13 residues. The chain's CDR3 is CASSPGTGNGYTF. CDR3 in DNA: TGTGCCAGCTCACCAGGGACAGGGAACGGCTACACCTTC.

The chain uses TRBV25-1 and TRBJ1-1; 7 nucleotides match TRBD1. V lost 5 bases and J lost 4; bases outside the gene matches: 16. Germline CDR1 and CDR2: MGHDK and SYGVNS. CDR3 size: 17 residues. CDR3 region: CASSRDQGGPRATEAFF. The CDR3 nucleotides read TGTGCCAGCAGTAGGGATCAAGGGGGCCCCCGCGCCACTGAAGCTTTCTTT.

The gene calls are TRBV7-9 and TRBJ1-3, with a weak D call TRBD1 (5 bases). The length of the CDR3 is 15 residues. The ends were cut back, 5 bases at V and 0 bases at J, with 11 bases in the middle. The germline V gene encodes CDR1 SEHNR and CDR2 FQNEAQ (reference sequence). The CDR3 bases are TGTGCCAGCAGCCCCAGGGTGAACTCTGGAAACACCATATATTTT. Its translation is CASSPRVNSGNTIYF.

The chain carries TRBV28 and TRBJ1-1; D gene unclear. Per germline, CDR1 MDHEN and CDR2 SYDVKM. V was clipped by 5 bases and J by 0 bases, with 13 bases between them. This CDR3 has 15 amino acids. The CDR3 bases are TGTGCCAGCAGTCCGAGGATCTCCATGAACACTGAAGCTTTCTTT. It codes for CASSPRISMNTEAFF.

The chain couples TRBV5-1 to TRBJ2-3, with a tentative D call TRBD2 (6 bases). Germline V CDR1 and CDR2: SGHRS, YFSETQ. This CDR3 is 15 amino acids long. Trimming pared 6 bases from V and 0 bases from J, leaving 14 bases between. The CDR3: CASKRRGPSTDTQYF. The CDR3 region has the DNA TGCGCCAGCAAGAGGAGGGGACCTAGCACAGATACGCAGTATTTT.

The rearrangement links TRBV6-4 to TRBJ2-1; 8 bases line up with TRBD2. The CDR3 has 16 amino acids. Trimming took 0 bases from V and 3 from J; bases not matched to a gene: 4. Germline V gene data show CDR1 as MRHNA and CDR2 as SNTAGT. CDR3 sequence: CASSDSRRGDYNEQFF. The DNA for the CDR3 is TGTGCCAGCAGTGACTCGAGGCGGGGGGACTACAATGAGCAGTTCTTC.